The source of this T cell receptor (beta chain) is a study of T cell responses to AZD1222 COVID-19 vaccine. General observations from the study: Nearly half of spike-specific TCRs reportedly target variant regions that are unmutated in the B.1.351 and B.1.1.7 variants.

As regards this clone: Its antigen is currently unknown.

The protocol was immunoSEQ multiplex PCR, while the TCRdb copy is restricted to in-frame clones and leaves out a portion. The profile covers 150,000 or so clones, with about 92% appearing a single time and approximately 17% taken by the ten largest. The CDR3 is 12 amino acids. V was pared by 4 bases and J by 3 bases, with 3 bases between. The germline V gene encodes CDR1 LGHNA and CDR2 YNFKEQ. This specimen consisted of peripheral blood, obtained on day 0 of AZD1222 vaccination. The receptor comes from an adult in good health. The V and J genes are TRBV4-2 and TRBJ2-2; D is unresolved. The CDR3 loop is CASSLDTGELFF. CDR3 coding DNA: TGTGCCAGCAGCCTGGACACCGGGGAGCTGTTTTTT.